This T cell receptor beta chain was retrieved from a study of T cell responses to AZD1222 COVID-19 vaccine. Sequenced by immunoSEQ multiplex PCR; TCRdb stores in-frame clones only, minus some. Of roughly 260,000 clones listed, approximately 95% are singletons. The V and J ends lost 4 bases and 0 bases respectively, with 10 bases between them. CDR1 and CDR2 from the germline V gene are KGHSH and LQKENI. This CDR3 is 14 amino acids long. General study results and limits: CD4 TCRs associated with vaccination spanned spike, dominating at 160-218 and 743-854. White British donors predominated, females outnumbered males, and clonal diversity was possibly underestimated.

As concerns this clone: What it recognizes is unknown.

The material was peripheral blood, obtained on day 0 of AZD1222 vaccination. This sequence joins TRBV18 and TRBJ2-7; D is unresolved. This receptor was taken from an adult in good health. The CDR3, as DNA: TGTGCCAGCTCACTATTACAGAGCTCCTACGAGCAGTACTTC. Its translation is CASSLLQSSYEQYF.